These 20 T cell receptor beta chains share one sample of origin, sequenced in a study of T cell changes during pregnancy in multiple sclerosis. Libraries were prepared by immunoSEQ multiplex PCR; TCRdb keeps only in-frame clonotypes and omits some of them. The sample lists fewer than 12,000 clones, approximately 90% occurring once. The specimen comprised CD8+ T cells from peripheral blood mononuclear cells, sampled in the first trimester of pregnancy. The source of these receptors is a female donor in good health, enrolled as a control in a pregnancy study.

The chain has TRBV29-1 and TRBJ1-1, with a weak D call TRBD1 (5 bases). The CDR3 loop spans 13 amino acids. V lost 1 base, J lost 1 base, and 7 bases lay in between. Germline V CDR1 and CDR2: SQVTM, ANQGSEA. DNA of the CDR3: TGCAGCGTTGAAGGGGGGGGGAACACTGAAGCTTTCTTT. It codes for CSVEGGGNTEAFF. The variable domain in full, completed from reference TRBV29-1 and TRBJ1-1, reads SAVISQKPSRDICQRGTSLTIQCQVDSQVTMMFWYRQQPGQSLTLIATANQGSEATYESGFVIDKFPISRPNLTFSTLTVSNMSPEDSSIYLCSVEGGGNTEAFFGQGTRLTVV.

The V gene is TRBV14, the J gene TRBJ2-5; D is unresolved. Germline CDR1 is SGHDN and CDR2 is FVKESK. The CDR3 consists of 13 residues. The V and J ends lost 0 bases and 5 bases respectively, with 7 bases between them. CDR3 DNA: TGTGCCAGCAGCCAAGATTTTCAGGAGACCCAGTACTTC. Translation gives CASSQDFQETQYF.

This chain connects TRBV13 to TRBJ1-4, with a possible D match to TRBD1 (6 bases). There are 14 residues in the CDR3. CDR1 and CDR2 (germline): PRHDT, FYEKMQ (reference sequence). V was shortened by 5 bases and J by 1 base, with 8 bases between the two germline ends. CDR3 in amino acids: CASSIRGTNEKLFF. The CDR3 DNA follows: TGTGCCAGCAGCATCAGGGGAACTAATGAAAAACTGTTTTTT.

With respect to this clone: A read error may account for a junction end that differs from germline. The rearrangement links TRBV7-7 to TRBJ1-1; D call uncertain. Germline CDR1 SSHAT, CDR2 FNYEAQ (reference sequence). The CDR3 consists of 13 residues. CDR3 sequence: CASSRGRGTEAFF. In DNA, the CDR3 is TGTGCTAGCAGCCGAGGTCGCGGCACTGAAGCTTTCTTT. Full variable domain (rest looked up from reference TRBV7-7 and TRBJ1-1): GAGVSQSPRYKVTKRGQDVTLRCDPISSHATLYWYQQALGQGPEFLTYFNYEAQPDKSGLPSDRFSAERPEGSISTLTIQRTEQRDSAMYRCASSRGRGTEAFFGQGTRLTVV.

The V and J genes are TRBV9 and TRBJ1-2; no clear D. The germline V gene has CDR1 SGDLS and CDR2 YYNGEE. The CDR3 covers 12 residues. The V end was cut by 1 base, the J end by 4 bases, with 5 bases between. CDR3 in DNA: TGTGCCAGCAGCGTATCCGGCTATGGCTACACCTTC. Translation gives CASSVSGYGYTF.

The V call is TRBV7-8, the J call TRBJ1-5; 8 nucleotides line up with TRBD1. Trimming cost V 4 bases and J 5 bases; bases outside gene matches: 7. Looked up from germline, CDR1 is SGHVS and CDR2 is FQNEAQ. CDR3 length: 15 amino acids. The CDR3 loop reads CASSSQQGGDQPQHF. CDR3 bases: TGTGCCAGCAGCTCCCAACAGGGGGGTGATCAGCCCCAGCATTTT.

This chain links TRBV6-1 with TRBJ2-2, with 9 bases identical to TRBD1. The CDR3 sequence is 15 residues long. Germline lookup yields CDR1 MNHNS and CDR2 SASEGT. V trimming: 7 bases; J trimming: 3 bases; junction bases outside the gene matches: 6. The CDR3 loop is CASKPGQGYTGELFF. CDR3 in DNA: TGTGCCAGCAAGCCGGGACAGGGATACACCGGGGAGCTGTTTTTT.

This chain links TRBV11-3 with TRBJ2-7; tentatively, D is TRBD2 (5 bases). From germline, CDR1 is SGHNT and CDR2 YENEEA. The ends were cut back, 3 bases at V and 0 bases at J, with 15 bases in the middle. This CDR3 comprises 16 residues. The CDR3 reads CASSLVSGSSSYEQYF. In DNA, the CDR3 is TGTGCCAGCAGCTTGGTATCGGGATCGAGCTCCTACGAGCAGTACTTC.

This chain connects TRBV5-5 to TRBJ2-1; 9 nucleotides agree with TRBD2. CDR1 and CDR2 from the germline V gene are SGHKS and YYEKEE (reference sequence). The junction had 4 bases not matched to a gene; V was cut back by 2 bases and J by 4 bases. The CDR3 runs 15 residues. CDR3 DNA sequence: TGTGCCAGCAGCTTTAGCGGGGGAGTATACAATGAGCAGTTCTTC. Its translation: CASSFSGGVYNEQFF.

V and J are TRBV5-4 and TRBJ1-2, with 7 nucleotides matching TRBD1. The V and J ends lost 4 bases and 6 bases, in that order; junction bases with no gene match: 9. Germline V gene data show CDR1 as SGHNT and CDR2 as YYREEE (reference sequence). The CDR3 extends over 14 amino acids. The CDR3 sequence: CASSVNQGENGYTF. Written as DNA, the CDR3 is TGTGCCAGCAGCGTGAACCAGGGGGAAAATGGCTACACCTTC.

The rearrangement joins TRBV9 to TRBJ2-1; no definite D call. The germline V and J ends were trimmed by 0 bases and 3 bases, with 7 bases remaining between them. From germline, CDR1 is SGDLS and CDR2 YYNGEE. This CDR3 has 14 amino acids. CDR3 loop: CASSVGGDYNEQFF. The CDR3 bases are TGTGCCAGCAGCGTAGGCGGTGACTACAATGAGCAGTTCTTC.

V gene TRBV7-8 combines with J gene TRBJ1-3; D unclear. The ends were cut back, 1 base at V and 3 bases at J, with 16 bases in the middle. This CDR3 is built from 17 residues. Germline CDR1 SGHVS, CDR2 FQNEAQ. CDR3 region: CASSLGGLGNGGNTIYF. The CDR3 nucleotides read TGTGCCAGCAGCTTAGGAGGGCTGGGCAACGGTGGAAACACCATATATTTT. Drawing the rest from reference TRBV7-8 and TRBJ1-3, the complete variable domain is GAGVSQSPRYKVAKRGQDVALRCDPISGHVSLFWYQQALGQGPEFLTYFQNEAQLDKSGLPSDRFFAERPEGSVSTLKIQRTQQEDSAVYLCASSLGGLGNGGNTIYFGEGSWLTVV.

The rearrangement joins TRBV7-9 to TRBJ1-4; D call uncertain. The length of the CDR3 is 14 residues. CDR1 SEHNR and CDR2 FQNEAQ come from the germline V gene (reference sequence). The V end lost 1 base, the J end lost 0 bases, and 3 bases lay between the germline ends. The CDR3 region is CASSLVTTNEKLFF. In DNA, the CDR3 is TGTGCCAGCAGCTTAGTCACAACTAATGAAAAACTGTTTTTT.

The chain is built from TRBV7-8 and TRBJ1-1, with D maybe TRBD1 (5 bases). Germline assignment: CDR1 SGHVS and CDR2 FQNEAQ. The V gene lost 0 bases and the J gene lost 2 bases, with 10 bases spanning the gap. The CDR3 is 15 residues long. The CDR3 nucleotides are TGTGCCAGCAGCTTAGCGCTGGGGGGAAACACTGAAGCTTTCTTT. Encoded protein: CASSLALGGNTEAFF.

This clone was found once. J is TRBJ2-7 and V is TRBV7-2, with TRBD2 as a possible D gene (6 bases). V dropped 4 bases and J dropped 6 bases, with 16 bases sitting between them. The germline V gene encodes CDR1 SGHTA and CDR2 FQGNSA. The CDR3 loop spans 14 amino acids. CDR3 DNA sequence: TGTGCCAGCAGCTGGGAGGACACCCGCGCCGAGCAGTACTTC. Its protein is CASSWEDTRAEQYF.

The chain is built from TRBV4-1 and TRBJ2-1, with D maybe TRBD1 (5 bases). In germline, CDR1 is MGHRA, CDR2 YSYEKL. V was trimmed by 0 bases and J by 6 bases, leaving 6 bases between them. This CDR3 has 13 amino acids. The chain's CDR3 is CASSQDQGNEQFF. DNA for the CDR3: TGCGCCAGCAGCCAAGATCAGGGCAATGAGCAGTTCTTC.

The chain joins TRBV7-9 to TRBJ2-7; a weak D match, TRBD2 (6 bases). The CDR3 runs 11 residues. Germline V gene lookup returns CDR1 SEHNR and CDR2 FQNEAQ (reference sequence). The V gene lost 1 base and the J gene lost 11 bases, with 9 bases spanning the gap. The CDR3 nucleotides are TGTGCCAGCAGCTTAGGGGGGGTGGAGTACTTC. Protein: CASSLGGVEYF.

The chain recombines TRBV6-8 with TRBJ1-1; possibly TRBD1 for D (6 bases). The CDR3 sequence is 14 residues long. Germline assignment: CDR1 MNHGY and CDR2 SAAAGT. Trimming removed 4 bases from V and 0 bases from J, with 9 bases in between. The CDR3 nucleotides are TGTGCCAGCAGTTTTCCAGGGGTGAACACTGAAGCTTTCTTT. It encodes CASSFPGVNTEAFF.

This sequence joins TRBV6-1 and TRBJ2-7; unclear D gene. Germline V CDR1 and CDR2: MNHNS, SASEGT. CDR3 length equals 14 residues. V lost 3 bases and J lost 3, with 12 bases in between. CDR3 sequence reads: CASSDTTGYYEQYF. As DNA, the CDR3 is TGTGCCAGCAGTGACACGACGGGTTACTACGAGCAGTACTTC.

The chain recombines TRBV25-1 with TRBJ1-1, with D maybe TRBD1 (6 bases). The CDR3 extends over 15 amino acids. Looked up from germline, CDR1 is MGHDK and CDR2 is SYGVNS. The V gene lost 9 bases and the J gene lost 0 bases, with 17 bases spanning the gap. This CDR3 is CASPHRASLNTEAFF. DNA for the CDR3: TGTGCCAGTCCCCACAGGGCTAGTTTGAACACTGAAGCTTTCTTT.